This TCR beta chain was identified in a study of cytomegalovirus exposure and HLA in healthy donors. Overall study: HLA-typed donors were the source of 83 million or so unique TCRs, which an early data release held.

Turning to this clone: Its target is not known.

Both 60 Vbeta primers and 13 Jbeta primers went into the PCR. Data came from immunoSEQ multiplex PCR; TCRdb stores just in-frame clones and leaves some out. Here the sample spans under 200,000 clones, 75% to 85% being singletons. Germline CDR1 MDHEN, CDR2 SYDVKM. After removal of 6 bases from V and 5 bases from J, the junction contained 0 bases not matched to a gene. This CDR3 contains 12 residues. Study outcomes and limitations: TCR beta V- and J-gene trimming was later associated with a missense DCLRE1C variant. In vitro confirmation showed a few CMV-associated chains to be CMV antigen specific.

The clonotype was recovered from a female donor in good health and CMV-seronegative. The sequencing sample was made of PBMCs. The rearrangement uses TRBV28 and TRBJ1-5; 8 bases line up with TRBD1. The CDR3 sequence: CASRQGDQPQHF. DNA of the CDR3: TGTGCCAGCAGACAGGGGGATCAGCCCCAGCATTTT.